This is a list of T cell receptor beta chains from one sample in a study of identical twins. One entry per CDR3 protein, called by TCRdb with MiXCR from the 5' RACE reads. The top ten hold more than 2.5% of the sample, which has fewer than 650,000 distinct CDR3 sequences, around 9.6% seen once. This sample also belongs to another study, concerning yellow fever vaccine responses in identical twins.

What was sequenced was PBMCs. The receptors stem from a woman between 18 and 29 years old in good health. The CDR3 runs from the conserved cysteine through the conserved F or W. The D gene is left open where the match is weak. Size is omitted from some rows. Given values are once, few, many or a class for expanded clones.

TRBJ2-3	TRBV6-6	-	-	CASRVSTDTQYF	TGTGCCAGTCGGGTTTCCACAGATACGCAGTATTTT
TRBJ2-7	TRBV15	-	TRBD1	CATSRGGTGGYEQYF	TGTGCCACCAGCAGGGGCGGGACAGGGGGCTACGAGCAGTACTTC
TRBJ2-7	TRBV5-1	-	TRBD2	CASSLGASGSSVLEQYF	TGCGCCAGCAGTTTGGGGGCTAGCGGGAGTTCGGTGCTCGAGCAGTACTTC
TRBJ2-2	TRBV6-5	-	TRBD2	CASSYSASGRPTGELFF	TGTGCCAGCAGTTACTCCGCTAGCGGTCGACCTACCGGGGAGCTGTTTTTT
TRBJ2-1	TRBV5-6	few	TRBD2	CASSLGGLAGGPSEQFF	TGTGCCAGCAGCTTGGGAGGACTAGCGGGAGGGCCGAGTGAGCAGTTCTTC
TRBJ2-5	TRBV5-6	few	TRBD2	CASSRSGREGETQYF	TGTGCCAGCAGCCGGAGCGGGAGAGAGGGAGAGACCCAGTACTTC
TRBJ2-2	TRBV27	many	-	CASSSPPRGTGELFF	TGTGCCAGCAGTTCGCCGCCCCGGGGCACCGGGGAGCTGTTTTTT
TRBJ2-1	TRBV5-1	many	TRBD1	CASTTPGQGAGEQFF	TGCGCCAGCACCACCCCGGGACAGGGGGCAGGGGAGCAGTTCTTC
TRBJ2-5	TRBV30	-	TRBD1	CAWGRKGQETQYF	TGTGCCTGGGGGCGGAAGGGACAGGAGACCCAGTACTTC
TRBJ2-2	TRBV7-9	few	-	CASSRTTGELFF	TGTGCCAGCAGTAGGACCACCGGGGAGCTGTTTTTT
TRBJ1-5	TRBV5-1	-	-	CASSLEGTNSNQPQHF	TGCGCCAGCAGCTTGGAGGGAACTAATAGCAATCAGCCCCAGCATTTT
TRBJ2-1	TRBV29-1	-	-	CSVLLPTGNSYNEQFF	TGCAGCGTTCTACTACCCACGGGGAACTCCTACAATGAGCAGTTCTTC
TRBJ2-3	TRBV5-1	many	-	CASSPDVGTDTQYF	TGCGCCAGCAGCCCTGACGTTGGAACAGATACGCAGTATTTT
TRBJ2-3	TRBV12-3/TRBV12-4	few	-	CASSQTSRADTQYF	TGTGCCAGCAGCCAAACTAGTAGGGCAGATACGCAGTATTTT
TRBJ2-7	TRBV7-9	-	-	CASSLDRYGQYF	TGTGCCAGCAGCTTAGACCGCTACGGGCAGTACTTC
TRBJ2-7	TRBV12-3/TRBV12-4	many	-	CASSLRDGMLDEQYF	TGTGCCAGCAGTTTAAGGGACGGCATGTTGGACGAGCAGTACTTC
TRBJ2-7	TRBV6-1	-	-	CASSPQELSYEQYF	TGTGCCAGCAGTCCCCAGGAACTGTCCTACGAGCAGTACTTC
TRBJ2-1	TRBV29-1	many	TRBD2	CSVEDPTTSGREWENEQFF	TGCAGCGTTGAAGATCCCACGACTAGCGGGAGGGAATGGGAGAATGAGCAGTTCTTC
TRBJ2-7	TRBV20-1	few	TRBD2	CSATGTSGGEQYF	TGCAGTGCTACGGGGACTAGCGGGGGCGAGCAGTACTTC
TRBJ1-5	TRBV18	-	-	CASSPAEEGQPQHF	TGTGCCAGCTCACCAGCTGAGGAAGGACAGCCCCAGCATTTT
TRBJ2-2	TRBV6-2/TRBV6-3	-	-	CASSYMLGEGELFF	TGTGCCAGCAGTTATATGCTGGGGGAGGGGGAGCTGTTTTTT
TRBJ1-1	TRBV12-3/TRBV12-4	many	-	CASSSHRVRLQNTEAFF	TGTGCCAGCAGTTCCCACAGGGTTAGACTCCAAAACACTGAAGCTTTCTTT
TRBJ1-5	TRBV20-1	-	-	CSARAGAGQPQHF	TGCAGTGCTAGAGCCGGGGCGGGTCAGCCCCAGCATTTT
TRBJ2-2	TRBV14	-	-	CATRTGNSGELFF	TGTGCCACCCGTACTGGGAATTCCGGGGAGCTGTTTTTT
TRBJ2-2	TRBV5-4	-	TRBD1	CAIRQGTGELFF	TGTGCCATCCGACAGGGCACCGGGGAGCTGTTTTTT
TRBJ1-5	TRBV20-1	-	-	CSARDRQGNQPQHF	TGCAGTGCTAGAGATCGGCAGGGGAATCAGCCCCAGCATTTT
TRBJ2-2	TRBV28	many	-	CASKNSGNTGELFF	TGTGCCAGCAAAAACAGTGGGAACACCGGGGAGCTGTTTTTT
TRBJ2-5	TRBV2	-	TRBD2	CASRPRTSGGETQYF	TGTGCCAGCAGACCCCGGACTAGCGGGGGAGAGACCCAGTACTTC
TRBJ2-2	TRBV25-1	many	TRBD1	CATGRGTNTGELFF	TGTGCCACCGGCAGGGGGACGAACACCGGGGAGCTGTTTTTT
TRBJ2-1	TRBV24-1	many	TRBD2	CATSDRSGSYNEQFF	TGTGCCACCAGTGACCGTAGCGGGTCCTACAATGAGCAGTTCTTC
TRBJ2-2	TRBV7-2	few	-	CASSLSDDGELFF	TGTGCCAGCAGCTTAAGCGACGACGGGGAGCTGTTTTTT
TRBJ2-3	TRBV3-1	-	-	CASSQTGVYDTQYF	TGTGCCAGCAGCCAAACGGGAGTTTACGATACGCAGTATTTT
TRBJ2-2	TRBV10-2	few	-	CASRSPSDANTGELFF	TGCGCCAGCAGGTCCCCTAGCGACGCGAACACCGGGGAGCTGTTTTTT
TRBJ2-5	TRBV7-2	few	-	CASSLDIWASQETQYF	TGTGCCAGCAGCTTAGATATCTGGGCTAGCCAAGAGACCCAGTACTTC
TRBJ2-5	TRBV14	many	TRBD2	CASSQLAGQETQYF	TGTGCCAGCAGCCAACTAGCGGGACAAGAGACCCAGTACTTC
TRBJ2-1	TRBV5-1	few	TRBD2	CASSSSGRGRNEQFF	TGCGCCAGCAGCTCTAGCGGGAGGGGTCGCAATGAGCAGTTCTTC
TRBJ2-1	TRBV6-2/TRBV6-3	many	-	CASRKGVEQFF	TGTGCCAGCAGAAAGGGGGTTGAGCAGTTCTTC
TRBJ2-1	TRBV14	few	-	CASSHRVRPSYNEQFF	TGTGCCAGCAGCCACAGGGTTCGACCCTCCTACAATGAGCAGTTCTTC
TRBJ1-2	TRBV4-3	many	-	CASSQAGPRGDYGYTF	TGCGCCAGCAGCCAAGCCGGGCCCCGGGGGGACTATGGCTACACCTTC
TRBJ1-5	TRBV24-1	many	-	CATSDPRTSNQPQHF	TGTGCCACCAGTGACCCTCGTACCAGCAATCAGCCCCAGCATTTT
TRBJ2-7	TRBV19	many	TRBD1	CASSKDLRRTGSYEQYF	TGTGCCAGTAGTAAAGATCTTCGCAGGACAGGATCCTACGAGCAGTACTTC
TRBJ1-1	TRBV27	many	-	CASSPNLAYTEAFF	TGTGCCAGCAGCCCTAATTTAGCTTACACTGAAGCTTTCTTT
TRBJ2-1	TRBV4-2	few	-	CASSQGDGDEQFF	TGTGCCAGCAGCCAAGGAGACGGCGATGAGCAGTTCTTC
TRBJ2-3	TRBV29-1	-	TRBD2	CSVDGLAVTDTQYF	TGCAGCGTTGACGGGCTAGCGGTTACAGATACGCAGTATTTT
TRBJ2-7	TRBV7-9	few	-	CASTSRTATYEQYF	TGTGCCAGCACTTCCCGGACAGCAACCTACGAGCAGTACTTC
TRBJ1-1	TRBV30	few	-	CAWRPRVMNTEAFF	TGTGCCTGGAGGCCGCGGGTCATGAACACTGAAGCTTTCTTT
TRBJ2-1	TRBV6-1	many	-	CASSAGTHSNEQFF	TGTGCCAGCAGTGCCGGGACCCACTCCAATGAGCAGTTCTTC
TRBJ2-3	TRBV20-1	few	TRBD1	CSASPGQGASDTQYF	TGCAGTGCTAGTCCAGGACAGGGGGCTTCAGATACGCAGTATTTT
TRBJ2-3	TRBV9	-	TRBD2	CASSVFNGTSGRTRSDTQYF	TGTGCCAGCAGCGTCTTTAACGGGACTAGCGGGAGGACAAGGTCAGATACGCAGTATTTT
TRBJ1-4	TRBV5-5	many	-	CASSWQGTNEKLFF	TGTGCCAGCAGCTGGCAGGGGACTAATGAAAAACTGTTTTTT
TRBJ2-3	TRBV11-2	many	-	CASSRQGSSQYF	TGTGCCAGCAGCCGGCAGGGTTCGTCACAGTATTTT